Listed here are 21 T cell receptor beta chains from one sample, sequenced in a study of T cells in Graves' hyperthyroidism and ophthalmopathy. Amplified regions were TCR beta CDR3 sequences from RNA transcripts. TCR CDR3 underwent first-round RT-PCR with the HTBI primer set. TCRdb itself ran the multiplex PCR reads through MiXCR, one entry per CDR3 protein. The sample includes 400,000 to 550,000 distinct CDR3 sequences, roughly a quarter of them seen just once. The sequenced material came from blood. These receptors were taken from a woman in her 30s with Graves' ophthalmopathy.

This clonotype was recorded at least ten times. The junction and the germline gene differ at one end; a read error may be behind it. This chain uses TRBV29-1 with TRBJ1-2, with TRBD1 identical over 10 bases. Germline loops: CDR1 SQVTM, CDR2 ANQGSEA. CDR3 length equals 14 residues. CDR3 bases: TGCAGCGTTGAATTAGACAGGGGGCCTTATGGCCACACCTTC. This translates into CSVELDRGPYGHTF.

This clonotype was seen at least ten times. This sequence joins TRBV15 and TRBJ2-7; weak D call: TRBD1 (6 bases). Trimming took 3 bases from V and 1 from J, leaving 19 bases between them. This CDR3 is 17 amino acids long. Germline assignment: CDR1 LNHNV and CDR2 YYDKDF (reference sequence). The CDR3 spells CATSRGIAQGLSYEQYF. The CDR3 DNA reads as TGTGCCACCAGCAGGGGGATCGCGCAGGGGCTATCCTACGAGCAGTACTTC.

For the CDR3, the DNA is TGCAGTGCTAGGGAACTTTATCTCTCCTACGAGCAGTACTTC. Translation: CSARELYLSYEQYF. The genes are TRBV20-1 and TRBJ2-7, with D uncertain. V lost 3 bases, J lost 0 bases, and 12 bases lay in between. The CDR3 loop spans 14 amino acids. Looked up from germline, CDR1 is DFQATT and CDR2 is SNEGSKA (reference sequence).

Only a few counts were recorded for this clonotype. The chain employs TRBV12-3 or TRBV12-4 and TRBJ1-2; D not resolved. Between the trimmed V and J ends, which lost 6 bases and 5 bases, there was a span of 13 bases. The CDR3 consists of 13 residues. The CDR3, as DNA: TGTGCCAGCAGCCCCCTGGGGATTTATGGCTACACCTTC. It encodes CASSPLGIYGYTF.

The genes are TRBV28 and TRBJ1-1; D ambiguous. V dropped 2 bases and J dropped 4 bases, with 14 bases sitting between them. The germline gives CDR1 MDHEN, CDR2 SYDVKM. The CDR3 contains 15 residues. The CDR3 region is CASSLALSGGTEAFF. The DNA of the CDR3 is TGTGCCAGCAGTTTAGCCTTATCGGGTGGCACTGAAGCTTTCTTT.

This clonotype was detected ten times or more. This sequence joins TRBV4-1 and TRBJ1-2, with unresolved D. V was clipped by 3 bases and J by 6 bases, with 14 bases between them. Looked up from germline, CDR1 is MGHRA and CDR2 is YSYEKL. The CDR3 consists of 14 residues. The DNA of the CDR3 is TGCGCCAGCAGCCAGCCCCGGGCTGGGGATGGCTACACCTTC. It specifies CASSQPRAGDGYTF.

This clonotype was found many times. This rearrangement joins TRBV19 to TRBJ1-2; 8 bases are a match to TRBD1. This CDR3 spans 12 amino acids. V shed 5 bases and J 8 bases; nucleotides not matched to a gene: 4. CDR1 LNHDA and CDR2 SQIVND come from the germline V gene (reference sequence). In nucleotides, the CDR3 is TGTGCCAGTAGTCCGTGGGACAGGGGCTACACCTTC. It codes for CASSPWDRGYTF.

Ten or more counts support this clonotype. The chain couples TRBV2 to TRBJ1-1; D is unclear. The V and J ends lost 8 bases and 10 bases respectively, with 17 bases between them. CDR1 and CDR2 (germline): SNHLY, FYNNEI. This CDR3 has 12 residues. CDR3 coding DNA: TGTGCCAGCTTCGCCGAGAAAAGATCAGCTTTCTTT. Its translation: CASFAEKRSAFF.

The rearrangement uses TRBV5-1 and TRBJ2-7, with TRBD2 as a possible D gene (6 bases). CDR1 is SGHRS, CDR2 YFSETQ, per germline. The CDR3 totals 12 residues. The V end was cut by 5 bases, the J end by 6 bases, with 12 bases between. DNA of the CDR3: TGCGCCAGCAGTAGGACTATCTTCGAGCAGTACTTC. This sequence encodes CASSRTIFEQYF.

This clonotype was detected only a few times. J is TRBJ1-2 and V is TRBV5-1; D is ambiguous. Trimming removed 5 bases at V and 8 bases at J, with 16 bases between. The CDR3 sequence is 13 residues long. Germline V CDR1 and CDR2: SGHRS, YFSETQ. The CDR3, as DNA: TGCGCCAGCAGACCCACAGAAGGGCAGGGCTACACCTTC. Translation gives CASRPTEGQGYTF.

This clonotype was seen repeatedly, ten times or more. The V and J genes are TRBV28 and TRBJ1-2; D might be TRBD1 (6 bases). This CDR3 has 14 residues. V lost 3 bases and J lost 4, with 12 bases in between. The germline V gene has CDR1 MDHEN and CDR2 SYDVKM. The CDR3: CASSLRGPVYGYTF. In nucleotides, the CDR3 is TGTGCCAGCAGTTTGCGGGGGCCGGTCTATGGCTACACCTTC.

Many counts were recorded for this clonotype. A read error is likely, as this CDR3 ends without the conserved phenylalanine or tryptophan. V usage is TRBV6-1 and J usage is TRBJ1-1; no clear D. The germline CDR1 and CDR2 sequences are MNHNS and SASEGT. The CDR3 is 14 amino acids. Trimming pared 8 bases from V and 1 base from J, leaving 14 bases between. The CDR3 DNA sequence: TGTGCCAGCTGCGAGCCGAGGACGAACACTGAAGCTTTCTCT. Translation gives CASCEPRTNTEAFS.

The sample holds a few counts of this clonotype. CDR3 region: CASRTRETQPQHF. As DNA, the CDR3 is TGTGCCAGCAGGACCAGGGAGACTCAGCCCCAGCATTTT. The chain recombines TRBV6-1 with TRBJ1-5; tentatively, D is TRBD1 (5 bases). Germline-derived CDR1 and CDR2 are MNHNS and SASEGT. Between the trimmed V and J ends, which lost 6 bases and 6 bases, there was a span of 12 bases. There are 13 residues in the CDR3.

The table lists this clonotype with many counts. The rearrangement joins TRBV15 to TRBJ1-2; D uncertain. The CDR3 extends over 13 amino acids. The germline V gene has CDR1 LNHNV and CDR2 YYDKDF (reference sequence). V lost 6 bases and J lost 8, with 16 bases in between. The CDR3 spells CATRGSFETGYTF. CDR3 in DNA: TGTGCCACCAGAGGGTCATTCGAGACGGGCTACACCTTC.

This clonotype showed up many times. The genes are TRBV14 and TRBJ1-1, with a possible D match to TRBD1 (5 bases). V was cut by 4 bases and J by 4 bases, with 16 bases left in between. This CDR3 is built from 15 residues. Germline V CDR1 and CDR2: SGHDN, FVKESK. The CDR3 spells CASSLGGQGGTEAFF. The DNA of the CDR3 is TGTGCCAGCAGCCTGGGAGGGCAGGGTGGCACTGAAGCTTTCTTT.

This clonotype was detected many times. V usage is TRBV27 and J usage is TRBJ1-5; D unclear. This CDR3 region has 14 residues. Germline CDR1 MNHEY, CDR2 SMNVEV (reference sequence). The ends were cut back, 5 bases at V and 3 bases at J, with 11 bases in the middle. The CDR3: CASSPRGNNQPQHF. Here the CDR3 DNA reads TGTGCCAGCAGTCCTCGGGGTAACAATCAGCCCCAGCATTTT.

The chain has TRBV7-8 and TRBJ2-5; 11 bases fit TRBD2. CDR1 is SGHVS and CDR2 is FQNEAQ in the germline V gene. J was trimmed by 2 bases and V by 5 bases; bases with no gene match: 13. This CDR3 has 18 amino acids. The CDR3 here is CASSLRVLRLAGQETQYF. The CDR3 coding sequence is TGTGCCAGCAGCCTTCGAGTGCTTCGACTAGCGGGGCAAGAGACCCAGTACTTC.

This clonotype was found a few times. This rearrangement joins TRBV4-3 to TRBJ1-2; TRBD1 matches at 8 bases. The CDR3 is 17 amino acids. V trimming: 3 bases; J trimming: 2 bases; junction bases outside the gene matches: 11. Per germline, CDR1 LGHNA and CDR2 YSLEER. DNA of the CDR3: TGCGCCAGCAGCCAGTCGATTCAGGGGGCGTCGAACTATGGCTACACCTTC. Its protein is CASSQSIQGASNYGYTF.

Concerning this clonotype: Without the conserved terminal phenylalanine or tryptophan, this CDR3 likely stems from a read error. The chain recombines TRBV12-3 or TRBV12-4 with TRBJ2-7; no definite D call. Trimming took off 6 bases at V and 4 bases at J, with 13 bases between the two ends. There are 13 residues in the CDR3. The CDR3 nucleotides read TGTGCCAGCAGACCTTTAGACGGGTACGAGCAGTACTAC. Translation: CASRPLDGYEQYY.

This clonotype was recorded at least ten times. A much larger clone differs from this one at a single base, so this may be a read error. The chain uses TRBV19 and TRBJ1-1; possible D gene TRBD1, 6 bases. In germline, CDR1 is LNHDA, CDR2 SQIVND (reference sequence). The CDR3 runs to 13 residues. CDR3 sequence (DNA): TGTACCAGTATGGTGGGGGCGTGGACTGAAGCTTTCTTT. Protein sequence: CTSMVGAWTEAFF.

The chain uses TRBV4-1 and TRBJ1-5; a weak D match, TRBD1 (6 bases). The CDR3 loop spans 14 amino acids. Between the trimmed V and J ends, which lost 4 bases and 4 bases, there was a span of 11 bases. Looked up from germline, CDR1 is MGHRA and CDR2 is YSYEKL. CDR3 coding DNA: TGCGCCAGCAGCCGCCAGGGGCCAAATCAGCCCCAGCATTTT. Translated, it gives CASSRQGPNQPQHF.